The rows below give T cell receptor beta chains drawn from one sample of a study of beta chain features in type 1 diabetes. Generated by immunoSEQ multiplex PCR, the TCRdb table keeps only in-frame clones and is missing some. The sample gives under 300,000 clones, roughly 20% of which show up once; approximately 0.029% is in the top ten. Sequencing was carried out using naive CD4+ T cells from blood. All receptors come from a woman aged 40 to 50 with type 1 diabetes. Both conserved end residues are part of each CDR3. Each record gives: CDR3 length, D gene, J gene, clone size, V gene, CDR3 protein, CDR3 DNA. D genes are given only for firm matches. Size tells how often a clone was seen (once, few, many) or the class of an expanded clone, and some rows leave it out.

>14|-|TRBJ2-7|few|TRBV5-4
CASSLGQRTYEQYF
TGTGCCAGCAGCTTGGGACAGCGAACTTACGAGCAGTACTTC
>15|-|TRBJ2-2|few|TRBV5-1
CASSLVVSNTGELFF
TGCGCCAGCAGCTTGGTCGTCTCCAACACCGGGGAGCTGTTTTTT
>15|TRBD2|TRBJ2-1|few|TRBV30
CAWSRIAGSYNEQFF
TGTGCCTGGAGTCGCATAGCGGGAAGCTACAATGAGCAGTTCTTC
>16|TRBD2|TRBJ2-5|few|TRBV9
CASSVNPTAGGETQYF
TGTGCCAGCAGCGTTAACCCCACAGCGGGAGGAGAGACCCAGTACTTC
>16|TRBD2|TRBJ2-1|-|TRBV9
CASSTKGTSGGHEQFF
TGTGCCAGCAGCACGAAAGGGACTAGCGGGGGGCATGAGCAGTTCTTC
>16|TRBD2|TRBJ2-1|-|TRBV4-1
CASSQPGTSDYNEQFF
TGCGCCAGCAGCCAACCTGGGACTAGCGACTACAATGAGCAGTTCTTC
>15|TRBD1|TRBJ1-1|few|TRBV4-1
CASVPEGQGIPEAFF
TGCGCCAGCGTACCGGAGGGACAGGGGATACCTGAAGCTTTCTTT
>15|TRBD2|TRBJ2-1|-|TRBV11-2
CASSLTSPIYNEQFF
TGTGCCAGCAGCTTGACTAGCCCCATCTACAATGAGCAGTTCTTC
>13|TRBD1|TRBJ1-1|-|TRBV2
CASPRQGGTEAFF
TGTGCCAGCCCTCGACAGGGGGGCACTGAAGCTTTCTTT
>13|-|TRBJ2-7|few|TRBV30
CAWSPGSSYEQYF
TGTGCCTGGAGTCCGGGGAGCTCCTACGAGCAGTACTTC
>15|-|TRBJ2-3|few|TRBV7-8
CASSLVPVGTDTQYF
TGTGCCAGCAGCTTAGTACCGGTGGGCACAGATACGCAGTATTTT
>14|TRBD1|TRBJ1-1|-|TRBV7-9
CASSSGTDLTEAFF
TGTGCCAGCAGCTCCGGGACAGATCTGACGGAAGCTTTCTTT
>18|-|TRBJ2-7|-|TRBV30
CAWTTRGGNSGPSYEQYF
TGTGCCTGGACCACACGAGGGGGGAATAGCGGGCCTTCCTACGAGCAGTACTTC
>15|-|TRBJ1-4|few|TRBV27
CASSSLRSRDEKLFF
TGTGCCAGCAGTTCCCTAAGGTCGAGGGATGAAAAACTGTTTTTT
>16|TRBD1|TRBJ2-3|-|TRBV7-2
CASSPQGASGTDTQYF
TGTGCCAGCAGCCCACAGGGGGCGTCTGGCACAGATACGCAGTATTTT
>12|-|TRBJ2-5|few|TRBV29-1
CSVGRDTETQYF
TGCAGCGTTGGTAGGGACACAGAGACCCAGTACTTC
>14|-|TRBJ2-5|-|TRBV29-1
CSVEARGKTETQYF
TGCAGCGTTGAAGCAAGGGGGAAAACAGAGACCCAGTACTTC
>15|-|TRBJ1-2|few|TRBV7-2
CASSLSRGGAVGYTF
TGTGCCAGCAGCCTGAGCCGGGGGGGGGCGGTTGGCTACACCTTC
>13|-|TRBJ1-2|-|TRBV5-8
CASSLDHFYGYTF
TGTGCCAGCAGCTTGGACCACTTCTATGGCTACACCTTC
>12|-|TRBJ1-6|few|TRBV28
CASQGPLTPLHF
TGTGCCAGCCAGGGCCCTCTGACACCCCTCCACTTT
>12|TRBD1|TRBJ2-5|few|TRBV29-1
CSVGQGLETQYF
TGCAGCGTCGGACAGGGACTGGAGACCCAGTACTTC
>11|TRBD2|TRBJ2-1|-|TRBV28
CASGSHNEQFF
TGTGCTAGCGGGAGCCACAATGAGCAGTTCTTC
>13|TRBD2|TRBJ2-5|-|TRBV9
CASSMTSGETQYF
TGTGCCAGCAGCATGACTAGCGGGGAGACCCAGTACTTC
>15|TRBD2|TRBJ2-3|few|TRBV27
CASSQPGLGADTQYF
TGTGCCAGCAGTCAACCGGGACTAGGAGCAGATACGCAGTATTTT
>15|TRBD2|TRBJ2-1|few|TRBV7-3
CASSYRLAGRNEQFF
TGTGCCAGCAGCTACCGACTAGCGGGGCGAAATGAGCAGTTCTTC
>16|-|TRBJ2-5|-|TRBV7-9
CASSPTWEVLGETQYF
TGTGCCAGCAGCCCTACATGGGAGGTCCTCGGGGAGACCCAGTACTTC
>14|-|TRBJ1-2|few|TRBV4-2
CASSRPDSVYGYTF
TGTGCCAGCAGCCGCCCGGACAGCGTCTATGGCTACACCTTC
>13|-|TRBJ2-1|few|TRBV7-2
CASSLGTNNEQFF
TGTGCCAGCAGCTTGGGCACCAACAATGAGCAGTTCTTC